These T cell receptor beta chains were read from a single sample in a study of regulatory T cells in long-lasting Graves disease. TCRdb fed the multiplex PCR reads into MiXCR, producing one record per CDR3 protein. The sample records some 300,000 distinct CDR3 sequences, roughly a fifth being singletons. The sequencing used peripheral blood mononuclear cells (PBMCs), collected when the disease was refractory, from a patient treated with antithyroid drugs. Source of these receptors: a female donor with Graves disease. The CDR3 runs from the conserved cysteine through the conserved F or W. A D gene is named only where the DNA matches it firmly. Clone size appears in some rows only: once, few, many, or a class for an expanded clone.

v_gene	d_gene	abundance	j_gene	CDR3nt	CDR3aa
TRBV5-6	TRBD1	many	TRBJ2-5	TGTGCCAGCAGCTTGGGCAGGGGGGAGACCCAGTACTTC	CASSLGRGETQYF
TRBV7-8	TRBD2	many	TRBJ2-7	TGTGCCAGCAGCTTAGTAGCGGGAGGGTCCTACGAGCAGTACTTC	CASSLVAGGSYEQYF
TRBV14	-	few	TRBJ2-4	TGTGCCAGCAGCCAGGGGGACCCCCCATCCCGAGCCAAAAACATTCAGTACTTC	CASSQGDPPSRAKNIQYF
TRBV3-1	-	-	TRBJ1-2	TGTGCCAGCAGCCTATCTGAGGAGGGCTACACCTTC	CASSLSEEGYTF
TRBV10-3	TRBD2	few	TRBJ2-5	TGTGCCGCCGCGAACGCGGGGGGCGACCAAGAGACCCAGTACTTC	CAAANAGGDQETQYF
TRBV13	-	-	TRBJ2-3	TGTGCCAGCAGCTTAGCTGGCCTAGCGAGAGATACGCAGTATTTT	CASSLAGLARDTQYF
TRBV28	-	many	TRBJ1-6	TGTGCCAGCAGTTTCCGGGGGGTATGGACTTTCTCGCCCCTCCACTTT	CASSFRGVWTFSPLHF
TRBV30	-	few	TRBJ2-5	TGTGCCTGGAGTGGGAACCCGGGAACTCAAGAGACCCAGTACTTC	CAWSGNPGTQETQYF
TRBV7-9	-	-	TRBJ2-1	TGTGCCAGCAGCTTAGCACTCGAAACCTACAATGAGCAGTTCTTC	CASSLALETYNEQFF
TRBV11-2	-	-	TRBJ1-2	TGTGCCAGCAGCTTAGGCAACCTAGGTGGCTACACCTTC	CASSLGNLGGYTF
TRBV3-1	-	-	TRBJ2-1	TGTGCCAGCAGCCAAGAAGGAGCGATGGATGAGCAGTTCTTC	CASSQEGAMDEQFF
TRBV7-9	TRBD1	many	TRBJ2-7	TGTGCCAGCAGCTTATTCGGGACAGGGATCCACGAGCAGTACTTC	CASSLFGTGIHEQYF
TRBV6-1	TRBD1	-	TRBJ2-2	TGTGCCAGCAGCGAAAAACCGGGACAGGGGGCCGGCACCGGGGAGCTGTTTTTT	CASSEKPGQGAGTGELFF
TRBV20-1	-	-	TRBJ1-3	TGCAGTGCTAGAGATGGCAGCTCTGGAAACACCATATATTTT	CSARDGSSGNTIYF
TRBV2	-	many	TRBJ1-6	TGTGCCAGCAGAGGCGAGGACGTATATAATTCACCCCTCCACTTT	CASRGEDVYNSPLHF
TRBV28	-	many	TRBJ2-2	TGTGCCAGCAGTTTAGACCGGATTTCCCCTCCCGGGGAGCTGTTTTTT	CASSLDRISPPGELFF
TRBV28	TRBD1	few	TRBJ2-7	TGTGCCAGCAGTTCGGACAGGGGGCCCGTAACCTACGAGCAGTACTTC	CASSSDRGPVTYEQYF
TRBV12-3/TRBV12-4	TRBD1	-	TRBJ1-1	TGTGCCAGCAGTTTGGACAGGGGGAGTGAGACTTTCTTT	CASSLDRGSETFF
TRBV6-1	TRBD1	-	TRBJ2-4	TGTGCCAGCAGTGAGGGGACAGGGGTGTACGTTCAGTACTTC	CASSEGTGVYVQYF
TRBV29-1	TRBD1	many	TRBJ2-7	TGCAGCGTTGAGTCTAGGTGGGGACAGGGGAGGGAGCAGTACTTC	CSVESRWGQGREQYF
TRBV7-2	TRBD1	many	TRBJ2-7	TGTGCCAGCAGCTTAAATGCAGGGGGAAGGGGCGAGCAGTACTTC	CASSLNAGGRGEQYF
TRBV6-2/TRBV6-3	-	-	TRBJ1-6	TGTGCCAGCAAGGTCTCCTATAATTCACCCCTCCACTTT	CASKVSYNSPLHF
TRBV28	TRBD1	many	TRBJ1-5	TGTGCCAGCAGTTTAGACAGGGACGGCAATCAGCCCCAGCATTTT	CASSLDRDGNQPQHF
TRBV11-2	-	few	TRBJ2-2	TGTGCCAGCAGTTCCAGGGTTTTTAACACCGGGGAGCTGTTTTTT	CASSSRVFNTGELFF
TRBV9	-	-	TRBJ1-2	TGTGCCAGCAGCCTAATGGGCGGGGGCTACACCTTC	CASSLMGGGYTF
TRBV6-2/TRBV6-3	-	-	TRBJ1-5	TGTGCCAGCAGTGAACGAGGTGGCGGGACTCAGCCCCAGCATTTT	CASSERGGGTQPQHF
TRBV18	-	few	TRBJ1-2	TGTGCCAGCTCACCAGGGGATCCAAAACTTAACTATGGCTACACCTTC	CASSPGDPKLNYGYTF
TRBV7-9	-	few	TRBJ1-2	TGTGCCAGCAGCTTGGTGGGGCCCCTGTATGGCTACACCTTC	CASSLVGPLYGYTF
TRBV7-9	TRBD2	many	TRBJ2-5	TGTGCCAGTCGCCCCGGACTAGCGGGAGTCGGCGAGACCCAGTACTTC	CASRPGLAGVGETQYF
TRBV28	-	few	TRBJ2-7	TGTGCCAGCAGTTCCCAGTCAATTGTCGGCTCCTACGAGCAGTACTTC	CASSSQSIVGSYEQYF
TRBV7-9	-	few	TRBJ2-2	TGTGCCAGCAGCTTAGAGGGCGCCGGGGAGCTGTTTTTT	CASSLEGAGELFF
TRBV5-1	-	many	TRBJ2-7	TGCGCCAGCAGCCCGTCGTTTGACAGGATGATTTCCGAGCAGTACTTC	CASSPSFDRMISEQYF
TRBV7-2	TRBD2	-	TRBJ2-5	TGTGCCAGCAGCTTAGTTGAGGGAGGGGAGACCCAGTACTTC	CASSLVEGGETQYF
TRBV6-1	TRBD1	-	TRBJ1-2	TGTGCCAGCAGCAGGACAGGGGGTGGCTACACCTTC	CASSRTGGGYTF
TRBV6-5	TRBD1	many	TRBJ1-4	TGTGCCAGCAGTTCAGCCCGATGGACAGGGGGCGCGGCAACTAATGAAAAACTGTTTTTT	CASSSARWTGGAATNEKLFF
TRBV11-1	-	-	TRBJ2-7	TGTGCCAGCAGCTCCCGGACGGGCTACGAGCAGTACTTC	CASSSRTGYEQYF
TRBV7-9	-	-	TRBJ1-1	TGTGCCAGCAGCCCCGGACGCGCGGGCACTGAAGCTTTCTTT	CASSPGRAGTEAFF
TRBV7-2	-	-	TRBJ2-7	TGTGCCAGCAGCTTAGTGCGCCGGCGTGGAGAGCAGTACTTC	CASSLVRRRGEQYF
TRBV7-2	-	-	TRBJ1-1	TGTGCCAGCAGCCCAGGACAGATTGTCAACACTGAAGCTTTCTTT	CASSPGQIVNTEAFF
TRBV4-3	-	-	TRBJ2-3	TGCGCCAGCAGCCAGGATCCGGACAGCACAGATACGCAGTATTTT	CASSQDPDSTDTQYF
TRBV3-1	-	few	TRBJ2-5	TGTGCCAGCAGCCAAGTAGGGGCATTGAGAGAGACCCAGTACTTC	CASSQVGALRETQYF